The 2 T cell receptor beta chains below all came from one sample that was sequenced in a study of CD8 T cells in Susac syndrome. A quantity of roughly 0.5 to 1 ug RNA underwent reverse transcription using random hexamers. In TCRdb, the immunoSEQ multiplex PCR reads were re-called with MiXCR into one record per CDR3 protein. The data hold about 130,000 distinct CDR3 sequences, with 93% observed a single time. Source material: CD8+ T cells from PBMCs. Receptors were obtained from a human donor with multiple sclerosis.

This clonotype occurred once. One junction end does not reproduce the germline sequence, and a read error may be involved. This chain uses TRBV7-9 with TRBJ1-1; weak D call: TRBD1 (6 bases). This CDR3 has 14 amino acids. Germline V gene lookup returns CDR1 SEHNR and CDR2 FQNEAQ (reference sequence). As DNA, the CDR3 is TGTGCCAACAGCGACACGGAGGGGGGCACTGAAGCTTTCTTT. This codes for CANSDTEGGTEAFF.

The chain is built from TRBV4-1 and TRBJ2-7; 8 bases are a match to TRBD1. V was pared by 0 bases and J by 3 bases, with 4 bases of the junction left unmatched. Germline CDR1 reads MGHRA; CDR2 reads YSYEKL. The CDR3 consists of 15 residues. CDR3 sequence: CASSQEKTGVYEQYF. The DNA of the CDR3 is TGCGCCAGCAGCCAAGAAAAGACAGGGGTCTACGAGCAGTACTTC.